This record looks at one T cell receptor beta chain sequence and its context. Its antigen is unidentified. This entry belongs to a study of T cells in narcolepsy. Study-level points and caveats: In some patient and control memory CD4+ samples, autoreactive clones were absent.

The method was immunoSEQ multiplex PCR; TCRdb's version includes in-frame clones alone and lacks a portion of them. The table records some 30,000 clones, about 89% of them present only once. Trimming at V came to 8 bases and at J to 3 bases, leaving 7 bases not matched to a gene. In germline, CDR1 is MNHEY, CDR2 SVGAGI. There are 13 residues in the CDR3. The chain employs TRBV6-5 and TRBJ2-7; 7 bases are a match to TRBD2. Material for sequencing was memory (CD45RA-) CD4+ T cells from blood. The receptor was derived from a human donor in good health. The DNA for the CDR3 is TGTGCCAGCGGGGCGGGAGCCCACTACGAGCAGTACTTC. Its protein product is CASGAGAHYEQYF.